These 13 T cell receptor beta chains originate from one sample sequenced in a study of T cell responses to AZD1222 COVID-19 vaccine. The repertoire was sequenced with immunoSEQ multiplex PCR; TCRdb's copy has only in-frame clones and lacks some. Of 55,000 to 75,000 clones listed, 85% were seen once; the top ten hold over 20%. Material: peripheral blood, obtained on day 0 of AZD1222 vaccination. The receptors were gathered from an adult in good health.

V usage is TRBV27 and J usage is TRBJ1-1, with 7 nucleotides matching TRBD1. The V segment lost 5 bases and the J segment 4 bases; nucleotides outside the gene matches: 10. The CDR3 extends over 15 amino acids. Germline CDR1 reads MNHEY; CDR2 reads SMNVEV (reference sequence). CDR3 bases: TGTGCCAGCAGTCCGATCCTCACAGGGGTCACTGAAGCTTTCTTT. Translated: CASSPILTGVTEAFF.

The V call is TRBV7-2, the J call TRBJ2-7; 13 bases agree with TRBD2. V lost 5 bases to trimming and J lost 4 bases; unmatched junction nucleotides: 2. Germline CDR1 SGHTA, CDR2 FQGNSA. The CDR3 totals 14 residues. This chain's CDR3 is CASSTSGGAYEQYF. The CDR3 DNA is TGTGCCAGCAGCACTAGCGGGGGGGCTTACGAGCAGTACTTC.

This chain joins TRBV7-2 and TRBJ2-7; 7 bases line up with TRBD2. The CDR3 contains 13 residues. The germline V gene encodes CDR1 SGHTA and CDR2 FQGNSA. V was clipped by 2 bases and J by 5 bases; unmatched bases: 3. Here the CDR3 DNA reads TGTGCCAGCAGCTTACAGACTAGCAACGAGCAGTACTTC. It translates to CASSLQTSNEQYF. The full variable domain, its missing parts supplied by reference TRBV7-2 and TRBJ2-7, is GAGVSQSPSNKVTEKGKDVELRCDPISGHTALYWYRQSLGQGLEFLIYFQGNSAPDKSGLPSDRFSAERTGGSVSTLTIQRTQQEDSAVYLCASSLQTSNEQYFGPGTRLTVT.

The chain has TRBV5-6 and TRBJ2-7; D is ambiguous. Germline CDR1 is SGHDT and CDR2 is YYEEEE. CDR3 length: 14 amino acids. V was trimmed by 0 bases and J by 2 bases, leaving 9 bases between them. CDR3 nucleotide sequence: TGTGCCAGCAGCTTGGCGCAGGCCCCCTACGAGCAGTACTTC. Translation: CASSLAQAPYEQYF.

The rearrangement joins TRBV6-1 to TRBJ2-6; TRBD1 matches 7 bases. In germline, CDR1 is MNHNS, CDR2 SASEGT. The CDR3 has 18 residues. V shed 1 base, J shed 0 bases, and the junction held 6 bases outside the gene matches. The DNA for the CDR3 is TGTGCCAGCAGTGAAGTCCCGGGACAGTCCTCTGGGGCCAACGTCCTGACTTTC. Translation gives CASSEVPGQSSGANVLTF.

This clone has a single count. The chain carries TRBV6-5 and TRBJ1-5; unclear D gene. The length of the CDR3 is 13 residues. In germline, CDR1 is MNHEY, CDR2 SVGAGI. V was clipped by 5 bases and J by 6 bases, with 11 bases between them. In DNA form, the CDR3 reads TGTGCCAGCAGTCAAATCGAAGGTCAGCCCCAGCATTTT. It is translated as CASSQIEGQPQHF.

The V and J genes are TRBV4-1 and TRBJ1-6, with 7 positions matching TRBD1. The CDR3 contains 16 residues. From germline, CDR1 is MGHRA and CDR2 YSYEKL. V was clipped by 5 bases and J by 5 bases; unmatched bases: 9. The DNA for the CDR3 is TGCGCCAGCAGCAGAAGAGAGGGGGCGGATAATTCACCCCTCCACTTT. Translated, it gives CASSRREGADNSPLHF.

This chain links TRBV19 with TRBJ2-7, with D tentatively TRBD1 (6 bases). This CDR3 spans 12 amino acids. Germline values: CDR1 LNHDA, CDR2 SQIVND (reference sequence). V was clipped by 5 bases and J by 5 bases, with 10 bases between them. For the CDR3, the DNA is TGTGCCAGTAGTCCTACAGGGCACGAGCAGTACTTC. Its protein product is CASSPTGHEQYF.

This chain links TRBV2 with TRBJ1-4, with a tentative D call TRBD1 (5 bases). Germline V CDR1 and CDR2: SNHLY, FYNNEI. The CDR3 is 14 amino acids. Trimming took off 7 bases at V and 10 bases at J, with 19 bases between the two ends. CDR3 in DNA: TGTGCCAGCAAGAGGGACGGCGGACATGGAAAACTGTTTTTT. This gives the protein CASKRDGGHGKLFF.

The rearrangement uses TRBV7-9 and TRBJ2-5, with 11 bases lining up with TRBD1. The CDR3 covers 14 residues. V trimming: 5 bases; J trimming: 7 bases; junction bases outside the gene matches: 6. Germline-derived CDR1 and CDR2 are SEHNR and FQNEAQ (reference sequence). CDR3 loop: CASSPGQGAGTQYF. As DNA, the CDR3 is TGTGCCAGCAGCCCCGGACAGGGGGCTGGGACCCAGTACTTC.

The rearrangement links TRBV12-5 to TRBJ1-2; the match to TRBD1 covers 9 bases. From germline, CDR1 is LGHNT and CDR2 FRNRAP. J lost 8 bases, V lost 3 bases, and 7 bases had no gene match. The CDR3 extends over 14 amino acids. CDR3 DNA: TGTGCTAGTGGTTTAGGACAGGGGAACGGAGGCTACACCTTC. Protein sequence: CASGLGQGNGGYTF.

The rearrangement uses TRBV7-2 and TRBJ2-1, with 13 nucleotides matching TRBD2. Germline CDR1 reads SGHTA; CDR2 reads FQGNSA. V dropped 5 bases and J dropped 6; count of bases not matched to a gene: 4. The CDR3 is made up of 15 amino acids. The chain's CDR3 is CASSQRTSGSNEQFF. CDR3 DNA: TGTGCCAGCAGCCAACGGACTAGCGGGAGCAATGAGCAGTTCTTC.

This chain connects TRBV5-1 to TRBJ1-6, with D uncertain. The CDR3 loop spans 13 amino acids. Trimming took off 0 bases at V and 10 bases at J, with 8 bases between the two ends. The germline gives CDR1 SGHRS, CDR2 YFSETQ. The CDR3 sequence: CASSLEWVSPLHF. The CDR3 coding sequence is TGCGCCAGCAGCTTGGAGTGGGTATCACCCCTCCACTTT.